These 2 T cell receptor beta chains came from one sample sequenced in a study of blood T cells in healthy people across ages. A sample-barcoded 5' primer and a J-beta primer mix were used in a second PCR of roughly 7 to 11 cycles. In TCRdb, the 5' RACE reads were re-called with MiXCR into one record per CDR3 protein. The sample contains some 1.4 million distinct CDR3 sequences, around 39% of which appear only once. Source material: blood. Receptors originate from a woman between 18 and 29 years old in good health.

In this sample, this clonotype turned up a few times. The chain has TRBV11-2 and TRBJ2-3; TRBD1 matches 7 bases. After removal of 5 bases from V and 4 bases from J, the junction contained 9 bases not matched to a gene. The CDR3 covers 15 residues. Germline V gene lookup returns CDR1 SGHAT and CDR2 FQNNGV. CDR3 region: CASSPLPDRPDTQYF. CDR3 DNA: TGTGCCAGCAGCCCCTTACCGGACAGGCCAGATACGCAGTATTTT.

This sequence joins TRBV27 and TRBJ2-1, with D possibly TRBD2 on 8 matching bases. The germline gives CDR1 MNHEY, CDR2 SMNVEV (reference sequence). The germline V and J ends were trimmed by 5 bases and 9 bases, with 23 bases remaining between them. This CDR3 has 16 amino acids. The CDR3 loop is CASSPLDSGEGAEQFF. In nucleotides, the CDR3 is TGTGCCAGCAGTCCATTAGATAGCGGGGAGGGGGCTGAGCAGTTCTTC.